These 26 T cell receptor beta chains originate from one sample sequenced in a study of post-analysis software for immune sequencing data. Included in the TCR beta cDNA libraries were unique molecular identifiers. MiXCR, applied by TCRdb to the PCR reads, yields one record per CDR3 protein. The sample includes hundreds of thousands of distinct CDR3 sequences, approximately 60% of them seen just once. General observations from the study: A few TRBV segments (TRBV5-6, TRBV5-1 and TRBV20-1 among them) occurred more frequently in patients than in controls.

The antigens of these receptors remain unknown. The sequenced sample was blood. The receptors stem from a girl aged 2 to 9 with multiple sclerosis.

The chain employs TRBV10-3 and TRBJ2-1; D remains ambiguous. Deletions cut 6 bases from V and 0 bases from J, with 6 bases between. The CDR3 is made up of 13 amino acids. Germline V CDR1 and CDR2: ENHRY, SYGVKD. The CDR3 DNA is TGTGCCATCAGGGATCTCTCCTACAATGAGCAGTTCTTC. Its translation: CAIRDLSYNEQFF.

The chain joins TRBV6-5 to TRBJ2-1; no clear D. Germline loops: CDR1 MNHEY, CDR2 SVGAGI. Trimming stripped 4 bases from V and 3 bases from J, with 16 bases between. The CDR3 spans 16 residues. CDR3 loop: CASSFLRGTLYNEQFF. The CDR3, as DNA: TGTGCCAGCAGTTTCCTCCGAGGCACCCTCTACAATGAGCAGTTCTTC.

This clonotype occurred a few times. This chain links TRBV29-1 with TRBJ1-2; the match to TRBD1 covers 7 bases. V trimming: 2 bases; J trimming: 3 bases; junction bases outside the gene matches: 12. Germline V gene lookup returns CDR1 SQVTM and CDR2 ANQGSEA. The CDR3 has 16 amino acids. CDR3 DNA: TGCAGCGTTGAACGACCCCAGGGGGAGGAGGACTATGGCTACACCTTC. Translation gives CSVERPQGEEDYGYTF.

This clonotype appeared once. The chain employs TRBV4-1 and TRBJ2-2, with D possibly being TRBD1 (5 bases). CDR3 length equals 16 residues. V gave up 2 bases and J gave up 0 bases, with 10 bases separating them. CDR1 and CDR2 from the germline V gene are MGHRA and YSYEKL. The CDR3 loop reads CASSQYTGANTGELFF. CDR3 sequence (DNA): TGCGCCAGCAGCCAATATACAGGTGCGAACACCGGGGAGCTGTTTTTT.

The sample holds a few counts of this clonotype. The chain has TRBV12-3 or TRBV12-4 and TRBJ1-6; D gene ambiguous. The V end was cut by 6 bases, the J end by 3 bases, with 12 bases between. This CDR3 has 15 residues. Here the CDR3 reads CASRPRTDYNSPLHF. In DNA, the CDR3 is TGTGCCAGCAGGCCCCGGACGGACTATAATTCACCCCTCCACTTT.

This clonotype showed up just once. CDR3 amino acids: CSVERGRRDRGANYGYTF. CDR3 in DNA: TGCAGCGTTGAAAGGGGGCGCAGGGACCGTGGCGCTAACTATGGCTACACCTTC. V usage is TRBV29-1 and J usage is TRBJ1-2, with 7 bases identical to TRBD1. V dropped 2 bases and J dropped 0; count of bases not matched to a gene: 15. The CDR3 runs 18 residues. Germline assignment: CDR1 SQVTM and CDR2 ANQGSEA.

V is TRBV18 and J is TRBJ2-7; 9 nucleotides agree with TRBD1. The CDR3 loop spans 15 amino acids. Germline V gene sequence: CDR1 KGHSH, CDR2 LQKENI. The trim removed 3 bases at V and 5 bases at J, leaving 8 bases unmatched. CDR3 nucleotide sequence: TGTGCCAGCTCACCCAAAACAGGGGGCGTCAACGAGCAGTACTTC. Translation gives CASSPKTGGVNEQYF.

This clonotype has just a few counts. The V call is TRBV29-1, the J call TRBJ1-1; TRBD1 is a possible D gene (5 bases). Germline V CDR1 and CDR2: SQVTM, ANQGSEA. This CDR3 has 13 amino acids. Trimming stripped 7 bases from V and 4 bases from J, with 16 bases between. This CDR3 reads CSGTTVLGTEAFF. The CDR3 nucleotides read TGCAGCGGAACGACAGTATTGGGCACTGAAGCTTTCTTT.

The chain couples TRBV6-2 or TRBV6-3 to TRBJ2-1; TRBD2 is a possible D gene (5 bases). The CDR3 extends over 12 amino acids. Germline lookup yields CDR1 MNHEY and CDR2 SVGEGT. Trimming removed 4 bases from V and 9 bases from J, with 10 bases in between. The CDR3 here is CASSSLSGEQFF. DNA of the CDR3: TGTGCCAGCAGTTCCTTAAGCGGTGAGCAGTTCTTC.

This chain joins TRBV5-1 and TRBJ2-5; D possibly uses TRBD1 or TRBD2 (5 bases each). TRBJ2-7 explains the end of the DNA better; the J call may be wrong. Germline-derived CDR1 and CDR2 are SGHRS and YFSETQ. CDR3 length: 15 residues. CDR3 nucleotides: TGCGCCAGCAGCCCGGGGACGGCGGGTATCGACGAGCAGTACTTC. Translation: CASSPGTAGIDEQYF.

For this clonotype: Germline and junction disagree at one end, which may indicate a read error. The chain combines TRBV6-1 with TRBJ1-6, with 10 bases identical to TRBD1. Germline values: CDR1 MNHNS, CDR2 SASEGT. The CDR3 spans 16 residues. The CDR3 spells CASSEVTGTGDSPLHF. The CDR3 bases are TGCGCCAGCAGTGAAGTAACCGGGACAGGGGATTCACCCCTCCACTTT.

The V and J genes are TRBV6-2 or TRBV6-3 and TRBJ1-1, with D hard to call. The CDR3 totals 13 residues. V lost 2 bases to trimming and J lost 4 bases, with 8 bases between them. The germline V gene has CDR1 MNHEY and CDR2 SVGEGT. The CDR3 nucleotides are TGTGCCAGCAGTTACAGTCTCTTCACTGAAGCTTTCTTT. Amino acids: CASSYSLFTEAFF.

In regard to this clonotype: One end of the junction is discordant with germline, which a read error may explain. The V call is TRBV7-3, the J call TRBJ1-2; D is undetermined. The CDR3 is made up of 15 amino acids. Germline V lookup: CDR1 SGHTA, CDR2 FQGTGA. The CDR3 nucleotides read TGTGCCAGCAGCCTAACGCGTGCGACACACTATGGCTACACCTTC. Translated, it gives CASSLTRATHYGYTF.

The chain uses TRBV7-9 and TRBJ1-2; a possible D gene is TRBD1 (6 bases). V dropped 4 bases and J dropped 7 bases, with 19 bases sitting between them. Germline V gene lookup returns CDR1 SEHNR and CDR2 FQNEAQ (reference sequence). The CDR3 has 15 amino acids. DNA of the CDR3: TGTGCCAGCAGCTCCATCAGGGGTAATAAGGGTGGCTACACCTTC. This codes for CASSSIRGNKGGYTF. The whole variable domain, filled in from reference TRBV7-9 and TRBJ1-2, reads DTGVSQNPRHKITKRGQNVTFRCDPISEHNRLYWYRQTLGQGPEFLTYFQNEAQLEKSRLLSDRFSAERPKGSFSTLEIQRTEQGDSAMYLCASSSIRGNKGGYTFGSGTRLTVV.

The chain carries TRBV11-2 and TRBJ1-2; no clear D gene. The V end lost 1 base, the J end lost 0 bases, and 12 bases lay between the germline ends. Germline V gene sequence: CDR1 SGHAT, CDR2 FQNNGV. The CDR3 covers 16 residues. CDR3 residues: CASSLGQMNANYGYTF. As DNA, the CDR3 is TGTGCCAGCAGCTTAGGGCAGATGAACGCTAACTATGGCTACACCTTC.

This sequence joins TRBV15 and TRBJ2-5; D perhaps matches TRBD1 (6 bases). V shed 0 bases and J shed 4 bases, with 12 bases lying between them. CDR1 and CDR2 from the germline V gene are LNHNV and YYDKDF (reference sequence). CDR3 size: 15 residues. The CDR3 reads CATSRDRAGVETQYF. In nucleotides, the CDR3 is TGTGCCACCAGCAGAGATCGGGCAGGGGTAGAGACCCAGTACTTC.

The chain combines TRBV25-1 with TRBJ2-5; 7 bases map to TRBD1. Germline CDR1 is MGHDK and CDR2 is SYGVNS. After removal of 1 base from V and 2 bases from J, the junction contained 4 bases not matched to a gene. This CDR3 has 15 amino acids. The CDR3 nucleotides are TGTGCCAGCAGTGAATCCGTGGGACAGCAAGAGACCCAGTACTTC. This translates into CASSESVGQQETQYF.

This clonotype has a handful of counts. This chain uses TRBV7-8 with TRBJ2-1; D perhaps matches TRBD2 (7 bases). V was shortened by 1 base and J by 3 bases, with 16 bases between the two germline ends. The germline gives CDR1 SGHVS, CDR2 FQNEAQ. The CDR3 totals 17 residues. For the CDR3, the DNA is TGTGCCAGCAGCTTAGAGGAGGGGGGGCTGCTCTACAATGAGCAGTTCTTC. Amino acid sequence: CASSLEEGGLLYNEQFF.

The V and J genes are TRBV27 and TRBJ2-1; 12 nucleotides line up with TRBD2. This CDR3 contains 16 residues. CDR1 and CDR2 (germline): MNHEY, SMNVEV (reference sequence). V shed 3 bases, J shed 6 bases, and the junction held 6 bases outside the gene matches. As DNA, the CDR3 is TGTGCCAGCAGTTTTCCCCCTAGCGGGAGGGTCAATGAGCAGTTCTTC. Encoded protein: CASSFPPSGRVNEQFF.

The chain couples TRBV4-1 to TRBJ1-2; TRBD1 might be the D (6 bases). The CDR3 runs to 15 residues. V shed 4 bases and J shed 3 bases, with 15 bases lying between them. Germline V gene data show CDR1 as MGHRA and CDR2 as YSYEKL. The CDR3 DNA follows: TGCGCCAGCAGCCGTGAAGGGGGTGTGGACTATGGCTACACCTTC. This codes for CASSREGGVDYGYTF.

The J gene is TRBJ2-3, the V gene TRBV5-1; 9 bases map to TRBD2. This CDR3 is built from 15 residues. CDR1 is SGHRS, CDR2 YFSETQ, per germline. The trim removed 4 bases at V and 4 bases at J, leaving 7 bases unmatched. CDR3 DNA: TGCGCCAGCAGCCCTAGCGGGATTGGCGCAGATACGCAGTATTTT. This codes for CASSPSGIGADTQYF.

This clonotype was counted a few times. The chain uses TRBV20-1 and TRBJ2-1; D uncertain. Trimming pared 2 bases from V and 0 bases from J, leaving 14 bases between. This CDR3 is 16 amino acids long. The V gene's germline CDR1 is DFQATT and CDR2 SNEGSKA (reference sequence). The CDR3 loop reads CSARPGLHSSYNEQFF. The CDR3 DNA sequence: TGCAGTGCTAGACCCGGGCTACATAGCTCCTACAATGAGCAGTTCTTC.

CDR3 DNA: TGTGCCAGCATTCCGACTAGCGGGGAAGATACGCAGTATTTT. Its translation is CASIPTSGEDTQYF. This rearrangement joins TRBV12-3 or TRBV12-4 to TRBJ2-3; the match to TRBD2 covers 11 bases. The CDR3 consists of 14 residues. The V and J ends lost 7 bases and 5 bases, in that order; junction bases with no gene match: 5.

This clonotype occurred once. J is TRBJ1-1 and V is TRBV5-1, with D perhaps TRBD1 (5 bases). CDR1 and CDR2 (germline): SGHRS, YFSETQ. The V gene lost 2 bases and the J gene lost 4 bases, with 18 bases spanning the gap. This CDR3 is built from 16 residues. DNA for the CDR3: TGCGCCAGCAGCTTCCCAGCTAGAGGGGAGGTCACTGAAGCTTTCTTT. Translating it yields CASSFPARGEVTEAFF. Together with reference TRBV5-1 and TRBJ1-1, the CDR3 gives the full variable domain: KAGVTQTPRYLIKTRGQQVTLSCSPISGHRSVSWYQQTPGQGLQFLFEYFSETQRNKGNFPGRFSGRQFSNSRSEMNVSTLELGDSALYLCASSFPARGEVTEAFFGQGTRLTVV.

V and J are TRBV3-1 and TRBJ2-1, with D tentatively TRBD2 (7 bases). The CDR3 covers 16 residues. Trimming took 5 bases from V and 2 from J, leaving 16 bases between them. The germline V gene has CDR1 LGHDT and CDR2 YNNKEL (reference sequence). As DNA, the CDR3 is TGTGCCAGCAGCAATCCCGGGGGGCCTCCCTACAATGAGCAGTTCTTC. It encodes CASSNPGGPPYNEQFF.

This rearrangement joins TRBV7-9 to TRBJ1-1; D unclear. Trimming stripped 1 base from V and 1 base from J, with 7 bases between. Germline CDR1 reads SEHNR; CDR2 reads FQNEAQ (reference sequence). CDR3 size: 14 residues. CDR3 residues: CASSLGWWNTEAFF. CDR3 DNA: TGTGCCAGCAGCTTAGGGTGGTGGAACACTGAAGCTTTCTTT. The entire variable domain, with the rest obtained from reference TRBV7-9 and TRBJ1-1, is as follows: DTGVSQNPRHKITKRGQNVTFRCDPISEHNRLYWYRQTLGQGPEFLTYFQNEAQLEKSRLLSDRFSAERPKGSFSTLEIQRTEQGDSAMYLCASSLGWWNTEAFFGQGTRLTVV.